This T cell receptor (beta chain) emerged from a study of cytomegalovirus exposure and HLA in healthy donors. Background on the study: There were more than 350 genotyped donors. Of these, 81% fell in the genetic ancestry cluster associated with self-reported Caucasian donors. The study's findings and limits: Trimming of TCR beta V- and J-genes showed a link, identified in a later analysis, to a missense DCLRE1C variant. Among the CMV-associated chains, three were confirmed in vitro as specific for CMV antigens.

PCR primers comprised 60 Vbeta and 13 Jbeta primers. Measured with immunoSEQ multiplex PCR; TCRdb has only the in-frame clones, and not every one. Of about 130,000 clones in the sample, about 80% were seen once. In germline, CDR1 is LNHDA, CDR2 SQIVND (reference sequence). The CDR3 runs 16 residues. The V gene end was trimmed by 3 bases and the J gene end by 4 bases; junction bases not matched to a gene: 11. To note about this clone: The antigen is undetermined.

The chain combines TRBV19 with TRBJ1-1, with 7 bases fitting TRBD1. The sequence came from a boy aged 2 to 10 in good health and CMV-seronegative. The sequenced sample consisted of PBMCs. In DNA form, the CDR3 reads TGTGCCAGTAGTATTCGCGGGGTACAGGGGATCACTGAAGCTTTCTTT. This encodes CASSIRGVQGITEAFF.